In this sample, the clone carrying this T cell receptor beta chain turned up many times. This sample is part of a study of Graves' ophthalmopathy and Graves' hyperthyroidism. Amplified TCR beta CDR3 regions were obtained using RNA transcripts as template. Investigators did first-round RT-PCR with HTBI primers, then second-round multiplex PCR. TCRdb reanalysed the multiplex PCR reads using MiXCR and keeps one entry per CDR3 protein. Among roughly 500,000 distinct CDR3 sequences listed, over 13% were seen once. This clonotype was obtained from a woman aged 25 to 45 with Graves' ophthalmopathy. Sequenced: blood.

In DNA form, the CDR3 reads TGTGCCAGTAGCCGGCGCGACAGAGCCTATGGCTACACCTTC. The encoded protein is CASSRRDRAYGYTF. The chain is built from TRBV19 and TRBJ1-2; a weak D match, TRBD1 (5 bases). CDR1 and CDR2 (germline): LNHDA, SQIVND (reference sequence). V lost 6 bases to trimming and J lost 4 bases, with 15 bases between them. The CDR3 contains 14 residues. The whole variable domain, remainder taken from reference TRBV19 and TRBJ1-2, is DGGITQSPKYLFRKEGQNVTLSCEQNLNHDAMYWYRQDPGQGLRLIYYSQIVNDFQKGDIAEGYSVSREKKESFPLTVTSAQKNPTAFYLCASSRRDRAYGYTFGSGTRLTVV.